Described below is a single T cell receptor beta chain sequence and its context. Its antigen is undetermined. The CDR3 is 12 residues long. Trimming cost V 6 bases and J 10 bases, with 10 bases left between them. The germline V gene has CDR1 SEHNR and CDR2 FQNEAQ (reference sequence). With 60 Vbeta and 13 Jbeta primers, the PCR was carried out. Data came from immunoSEQ multiplex PCR; TCRdb stores just in-frame clones and leaves some out. This table holds 100,000 to 150,000 clones, 77% found once. These data are taken from a study of cytomegalovirus exposure and HLA in healthy donors. Study in general: Within an early data release were tens of millions of unique TCRs drawn from HLA-typed donors. Study-level points and caveats: TCR beta V- and J-gene trimming, according to a later analysis, was linked to a missense DCLRE1C variant. Highly shared sequence variants in one cluster were likely a sequencing artifact. Some segments of the V type, notably TRBV6-2 and TRBV6-3, were excluded as indistinguishable.

This TCR came from a woman in her thirties or forties in good health and CMV-seropositive. The genes are TRBV7-9 and TRBJ1-6, with D unclear. Sequences were obtained from PBMCs. As DNA, the CDR3 is TGTGCCAGCAGTAGGGAGGGATCACCCCTCCACTTT. Translation: CASSREGSPLHF.